These 25 T cell receptor beta chains share one sample of origin, sequenced in a study of OX40 agonist ivuxolimab in advanced cancers. This table comes from immunoSEQ multiplex PCR, and its TCRdb copy is limited to in-frame clones, with some not included. The table lists fewer than 55,000 clones, around 86% of them singletons. This specimen consisted of CD4+ or CD8+ T cells sorted from blood, obtained in a trial of the OX40 agonist ivuxolimab. The receptors come from an adult with an advanced solid tumor such as melanoma, head and neck, liver or kidney cancer.

The sample holds one count of this clone. The chain uses TRBV28 and TRBJ1-2; possible D gene TRBD1, 5 bases. Trimming pared 5 bases from V and 8 bases from J, leaving 15 bases between. The CDR3 contains 13 residues. Germline CDR1 MDHEN, CDR2 SYDVKM. CDR3 sequence: CASSLQVRGGYTF. The CDR3, as DNA: TGTGCCAGCAGTCTACAGGTCCGGGGGGGCTACACCTTC.

The rearrangement uses TRBV9 and TRBJ2-7; TRBD2 is a possible D gene (6 bases). This CDR3 has 15 amino acids. Germline assignment: CDR1 SGDLS and CDR2 YYNGEE. Trimming cost V 1 base and J 5 bases, with 16 bases left between them. CDR3 nucleotide sequence: TGTGCCAGCAGCGTAACCGGGACTCCGCGGGACGAGCAGTACTTC. Amino acids: CASSVTGTPRDEQYF.

This clone showed up just a few times. The rearrangement links TRBV20-1 to TRBJ1-1; D call uncertain. The CDR3 is 11 amino acids. Germline V gene data show CDR1 as DFQATT and CDR2 as SNEGSKA (reference sequence). Trimming left V 0 bases short and J 8 bases short, with 7 bases between. In nucleotides, the CDR3 is TGCAGTGCTAGAGATGAGGCGGAAGCTTTCTTT. This gives the protein CSARDEAEAFF.

The V call is TRBV7-6, the J call TRBJ1-2; 8 nucleotides align to TRBD1. The CDR3 has 16 amino acids. The J segment lost 7 bases and the V segment lost 1 base, leaving 11 bases of the junction unmatched. CDR1 is SGHVS and CDR2 is FNYEAQ in the germline V gene. The CDR3 DNA is TGTGCCAGCAGCTTAGGGGCCGGACAGGGCCGGGGTGGCTACACCTTC. It translates to CASSLGAGQGRGGYTF.

V gene TRBV2 combines with J gene TRBJ2-1, with 7 bases that match TRBD1. The ends lost 7 bases at V and 7 bases at J; junction bases unmatched: 4. The CDR3 sequence is 12 residues long. From germline, CDR1 is SNHLY and CDR2 FYNNEI. The CDR3 nucleotides are TGTGCCAGCAAGGGGGCTGTGAATGAGCAGTTCTTC. It is translated as CASKGAVNEQFF. Supplemented by reference TRBV2 and TRBJ2-1, the full variable domain reads EPEVTQTPSHQVTQMGQEVILRCVPISNHLYFYWYRQILGQKVEFLVSFYNNEISEKSEIFDDQFSVERPDGSNFTLKIRSTKLEDSAMYFCASKGAVNEQFFGPGTRLTVL.

This clone has only one observation. This chain links TRBV23-1 with TRBJ2-1; 8 nucleotides match TRBD2. TRBV23-1 is known as an ORF, though its function is uncertain. With 5 bases clipped from V and 9 bases from J, the junction kept 21 bases outside the gene matches. This CDR3 has 18 amino acids. The CDR3, as DNA: TGCGCCAGCAGTTCCAATAGGGAGGGACTAGGAGCTTTAGGTGAGCAGTTCTTC. Its translation is CASSSNREGLGALGEQFF.

This clone was observed a single time. J is TRBJ1-1 and V is TRBV6-1; D gene unclear. Deletions cut 7 bases from V and 1 base from J, with 13 bases between. CDR1 is MNHNS, CDR2 SASEGT, per germline. CDR3 length: 14 residues. This CDR3 is CASTTGRKNTEAFF. Written as DNA, the CDR3 is TGTGCCAGCACTACCGGACGGAAGAACACTGAAGCTTTCTTT.

The chain recombines TRBV5-6 with TRBJ1-1; D is ambiguous. Trimming left V 4 bases short and J 0 bases short, with 16 bases between. The CDR3 spans 16 residues. CDR1 and CDR2 from the germline V gene are SGHDT and YYEEEE. In DNA form, the CDR3 reads TGTGCCAGCAGCCCGACTCGATTAAATATGAACACTGAAGCTTTCTTT. Translating it yields CASSPTRLNMNTEAFF.

This sequence joins TRBV7-2 and TRBJ1-5, with D unclear. Germline lookup yields CDR1 SGHTA and CDR2 FQGNSA. V was clipped by 4 bases and J by 2 bases, with 9 bases between them. CDR3 length: 14 amino acids. This CDR3 is CASSSGSGNQPQHF. DNA for the CDR3: TGTGCCAGCAGCTCCGGGTCTGGCAATCAGCCCCAGCATTTT.

The chain links TRBV6-1 to TRBJ2-3; 7 nucleotides match TRBD2. The CDR3 covers 14 residues. The V segment lost 0 bases and the J segment 8 bases; nucleotides outside the gene matches: 5. From germline, CDR1 is MNHNS and CDR2 SASEGT. This chain's CDR3 is CASSEARGKLTQYF. The CDR3 region has the DNA TGTGCCAGCAGTGAAGCGCGGGGGAAACTTACGCAGTATTTT.

The chain recombines TRBV5-6 with TRBJ1-2; D call uncertain. V was pared by 4 bases and J by 6 bases, with 16 bases between. This CDR3 is 14 amino acids long. Germline assignment: CDR1 SGHDT and CDR2 YYEEEE. For the CDR3, the DNA is TGTGCCAGCAGCCCGGGCTTAAACACGGATGGCTACACCTTC. It codes for CASSPGLNTDGYTF.

The rearrangement joins TRBV6-4 to TRBJ1-1; 7 bases match TRBD1. Germline lookup yields CDR1 MRHNA and CDR2 SNTAGT. This CDR3 is 15 amino acids long. J gave up 4 bases and V 4 bases, and 9 bases lay outside the gene matches. In DNA, the CDR3 is TGTGCCAGCAGTGCGGCGACAGGGAAAAGCACTGAAGCTTTCTTT. Protein product: CASSAATGKSTEAFF.

The gene calls are TRBV6-5 and TRBJ2-7, with TRBD2 as a possible D gene (6 bases). V shed 4 bases and J shed 3 bases, with 16 bases lying between them. CDR3 length: 15 residues. Germline CDR1 reads MNHEY; CDR2 reads SVGAGI. As DNA, the CDR3 is TGTGCCAGCAGTTCCGGGGCCGGGGGTGGCTACGAGCAGTACTTC. Its translation: CASSSGAGGGYEQYF.

The CDR3 DNA is TGTGCCAGTAGTACGACGCCGGGACAGGGAAAGAGCTACGAGCAGTACTTC. Protein product: CASSTTPGQGKSYEQYF. The V call is TRBV19, the J call TRBJ2-7, with 9 bases matching TRBD1. This CDR3 has 17 amino acids. Germline CDR1 reads LNHDA; CDR2 reads SQIVND (reference sequence). V lost 4 bases to trimming and J lost 3 bases; unmatched junction nucleotides: 13. Complete variable domain (other parts from reference TRBV19 and TRBJ2-7): DGGITQSPKYLFRKEGQNVTLSCEQNLNHDAMYWYRQDPGQGLRLIYYSQIVNDFQKGDIAEGYSVSREKKESFPLTVTSAQKNPTAFYLCASSTTPGQGKSYEQYFGPGTRLTVT.

The chain couples TRBV19 to TRBJ1-2, with D tentatively TRBD1 (6 bases). The germline V gene encodes CDR1 LNHDA and CDR2 SQIVND (reference sequence). The CDR3 covers 13 residues. The V end was cut by 9 bases, the J end by 3 bases, with 14 bases between. The CDR3 nucleotides are TGTGCCAGCCGTACGGAGGGGGACTATGGCTACACCTTC. Translating gives CASRTEGDYGYTF.

The chain joins TRBV5-8 to TRBJ2-3, with 9 bases identical to TRBD1. Germline assignment: CDR1 SGHTS and CDR2 YDEGEE. The CDR3 is 17 residues long. V was clipped by 7 bases and J by 0 bases; unmatched bases: 12. The CDR3 sequence: CASLAGTGSVSTDTQYF. The CDR3 region has the DNA TGTGCCAGCCTTGCCGGGACAGGGTCCGTCAGCACAGATACGCAGTATTTT.

The V and J genes are TRBV19 and TRBJ2-3; weak D call: TRBD2 (5 bases). The CDR3 is 14 amino acids. The germline CDR1 and CDR2 sequences are LNHDA and SQIVND (reference sequence). With 2 bases removed from V and 8 bases from J, the gap between germline ends came to 14 bases. Here the CDR3 reads CASSISGGPGTQYF. Here the CDR3 DNA reads TGTGCCAGTAGTATATCAGGCGGGCCGGGTACGCAGTATTTT.

V is TRBV23-1 and J is TRBJ1-5; D is unresolved. TRBV23-1 is filed as an ORF, its function uncertain. CDR3 length: 15 residues. The V end lost 3 bases, the J end lost 1 base, and 10 bases lay between the germline ends. The CDR3 sequence: CASSQRRESNQPQHF. The CDR3 DNA sequence: TGCGCCAGCAGTCAGAGGCGGGAGAGCAATCAGCCCCAGCATTTT.

This clone was observed a handful of times. V and J are TRBV28 and TRBJ1-5; no clear D. Trimming removed 5 bases from V and 4 bases from J, with 3 bases in between. Germline loops: CDR1 MDHEN, CDR2 SYDVKM. This CDR3 region has 11 residues. The CDR3 region is CASSLNQPQHF. In nucleotides, the CDR3 is TGTGCCAGCAGTCTAAATCAGCCCCAGCATTTT.

This chain uses TRBV7-2 with TRBJ2-1, with 15 positions matching TRBD2. The CDR3 extends over 15 amino acids. The J segment lost 7 bases and the V segment lost 6 bases, leaving 4 bases of the junction unmatched. The germline V gene has CDR1 SGHTA and CDR2 FQGNSA. DNA of the CDR3: TGTGCCAGCAGTCGGACTAGCGGGAGGGTGAATGAGCAGTTCTTC. This codes for CASSRTSGRVNEQFF.

J is TRBJ2-7 and V is TRBV6-5, with D possibly being TRBD1 (7 bases). V was clipped by 7 bases and J by 7 bases, with 20 bases between them. The CDR3 totals 14 residues. CDR1 is MNHEY and CDR2 is SVGAGI in the germline V gene. CDR3 nucleotide sequence: TGTGCCAGCACCCCCACCGGAGGGGGCAGGGAGCAGTACGTC. It codes for CASTPTGGGREQYV.

The chain uses TRBV7-2 and TRBJ2-3; 8 bases line up with TRBD2. From germline, CDR1 is SGHTA and CDR2 FQGNSA. V trimming: 5 bases; J trimming: 4 bases; junction bases outside the gene matches: 8. The CDR3 totals 15 residues. The CDR3 sequence is CASSRLARAADTQYF. Here the CDR3 DNA reads TGTGCCAGCAGCCGACTAGCGCGAGCAGCAGATACGCAGTATTTT.

This clone was found a few times. J is TRBJ1-1 and V is TRBV5-8; D remains unclear. The length of the CDR3 is 14 residues. Trimming cost V 0 bases and J 0 bases, with 6 bases left between them. CDR1 and CDR2 from the germline V gene are SGHTS and YDEGEE. The CDR3 coding sequence is TGTGCCAGCAGCTTGGCCCAGGTGAACACTGAAGCTTTCTTT. Its translation is CASSLAQVNTEAFF.

This clone was found once. This sequence joins TRBV6-5 and TRBJ1-2, with 7 bases aligning to TRBD1. V dropped 5 bases and J dropped 4; count of bases not matched to a gene: 10. CDR1 and CDR2 (germline): MNHEY, SVGAGI. CDR3 length: 15 amino acids. CDR3 nucleotide sequence: TGTGCCAGCAGTCGCAGACAGGGACCTATCTATGGCTACACCTTC. The encoded protein is CASSRRQGPIYGYTF.

The chain recombines TRBV9 with TRBJ1-1, with unresolved D. CDR1 is SGDLS, CDR2 YYNGEE, per germline. This CDR3 spans 14 amino acids. V was trimmed by 0 bases and J by 4 bases, leaving 10 bases between them. CDR3 amino acids: CASSVESSVTEAFF. The CDR3 region has the DNA TGTGCCAGCAGCGTAGAGTCGTCTGTCACTGAAGCTTTCTTT. Full variable domain (remainder filled in from reference TRBV9 and TRBJ1-1): DSGVTQTPKHLITATGQRVTLRCSPRSGDLSVYWYQQSLDQGLQFLIQYYNGEERAKGNILERFSAQQFPDLHSELNLSSLELGDSALYFCASSVESSVTEAFFGQGTRLTVV.